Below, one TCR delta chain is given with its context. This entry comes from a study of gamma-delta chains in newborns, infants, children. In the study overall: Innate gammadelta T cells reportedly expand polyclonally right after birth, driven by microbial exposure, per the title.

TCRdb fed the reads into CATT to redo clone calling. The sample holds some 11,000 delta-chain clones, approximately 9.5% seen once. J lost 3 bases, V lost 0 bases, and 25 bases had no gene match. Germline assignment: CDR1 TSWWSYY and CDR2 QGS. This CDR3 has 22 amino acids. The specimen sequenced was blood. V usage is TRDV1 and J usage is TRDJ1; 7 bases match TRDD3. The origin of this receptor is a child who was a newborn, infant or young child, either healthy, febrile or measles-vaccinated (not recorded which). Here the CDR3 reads CALGELGGPKFITGVGPDKLIF. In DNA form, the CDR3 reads TGTGCTCTTGGGGAACTCGGAGGACCAAAGTTCATTACTGGGGTCGGCCCCGATAAACTCATCTTT.